The entry below gives a single T cell receptor beta chain sequence along with its context. This sample is part of a study of blood T cell repertoires in COVID-19. Study-level information: The United States, Italy and Spain supplied acute and convalescent COVID-19 samples. PBMCs, B-cell-depleted T cells, or T cells were the source of the cDNA or gDNA that made up the material.

Original analysis: Estimation of nucleated cell counts was performed using reference gene primer amplification. Sequenced by immunoSEQ multiplex PCR; TCRdb stores in-frame clones only, minus some. V, J and clone size reflect that table, while D and trimming were determined from the DNA. In the table there are about 250,000 clones, more than 75% of which are singletons. Germline V gene data show CDR1 as SGHTA and CDR2 as FQGNSA. CDR3 size: 13 residues. V lost 5 bases to trimming and J lost 7 bases, with 14 bases between them. The chain employs TRBV7-2 and TRBJ1-2; D is possibly TRBD1 (5 bases). The receptor was isolated from a woman aged 40-49 years who had recovered from COVID-19. The source material was peripheral blood. CDR3 sequence (DNA): TGTGCCAGCAGCCACCCGGGGGGGGTTGGCTACACCTTC. Its protein is CASSHPGGVGYTF. The entire variable domain, with the rest obtained from reference TRBV7-2 and TRBJ1-2, is as follows: GAGVSQSPSNKVTEKGKDVELRCDPISGHTALYWYRQSLGQGLEFLIYFQGNSAPDKSGLPSDRFSAERTGGSVSTLTIQRTQQEDSAVYLCASSHPGGVGYTFGSGTRLTVV.